Shown below are 3 T cell receptor beta chains from a single sample sequenced in a study of blood T cell repertoires in COVID-19. TCRdb's copy holds only in-frame clones and misses some; the assay was immunoSEQ multiplex PCR. The sample has some 400,000 clones, approximately 89% seen once. The specimen was PBMCs or T cells enriched from blood (not recorded which). The origin of the receptors is a woman between 40 and 50 years old who had been exposed to COVID-19.

This clone appeared a single time. This chain links TRBV11-3 with TRBJ2-1, with D possibly matching TRBD2 (5 bases). V lost 0 bases and J 9 bases, leaving 12 bases between the germline ends. Germline lookup yields CDR1 SGHNT and CDR2 YENEEA. This CDR3 is built from 14 residues. This chain's CDR3 is CASSLEVGGSEQFF. The DNA for the CDR3 is TGTGCCAGCAGCTTAGAGGTAGGCGGGTCTGAGCAGTTCTTC.

V gene TRBV5-1 combines with J gene TRBJ2-7, with 10 bases that match TRBD2. Germline CDR1 is SGHRS and CDR2 is YFSETQ. CDR3 size: 19 residues. Losses at the gene ends were 3 bases for V and 0 bases for J; bases not matched to a gene: 15. As DNA, the CDR3 is TGCGCCAGCAGCTCTTTCCCCGGGGGTTCTAGCGGGAGCTCCTACGAGCAGTACTTC. Translated, it gives CASSSFPGGSSGSSYEQYF.

The V call is TRBV7-9, the J call TRBJ1-2; no clear D gene. The CDR3 extends over 12 amino acids. Trimming cost V 4 bases and J 4 bases, with 7 bases left between them. Germline V gene sequence: CDR1 SEHNR, CDR2 FQNEAQ (reference sequence). CDR3 loop: CASSSGIYGYTF. For the CDR3, the DNA is TGTGCCAGCAGCTCCGGGATCTATGGCTACACCTTC.